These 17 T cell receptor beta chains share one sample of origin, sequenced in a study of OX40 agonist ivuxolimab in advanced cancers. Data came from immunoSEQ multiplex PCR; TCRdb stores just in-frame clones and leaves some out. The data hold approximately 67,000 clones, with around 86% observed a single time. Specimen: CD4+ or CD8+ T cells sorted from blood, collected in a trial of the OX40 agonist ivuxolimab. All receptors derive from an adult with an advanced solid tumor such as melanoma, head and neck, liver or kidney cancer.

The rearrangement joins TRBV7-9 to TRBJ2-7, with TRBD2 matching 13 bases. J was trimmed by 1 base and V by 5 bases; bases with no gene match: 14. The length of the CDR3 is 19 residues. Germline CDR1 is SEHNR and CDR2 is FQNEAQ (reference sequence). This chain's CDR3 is CASSPSPGTSGINSYEQYF. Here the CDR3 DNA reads TGTGCCAGCAGCCCTTCTCCTGGGACTAGCGGGATTAATTCCTACGAGCAGTACTTC.

The CDR3 DNA follows: TGTGCCAGTAGTCCCCCGGGACGGCATAACTATGGCTACACCTTC. It encodes CASSPPGRHNYGYTF. The V gene is TRBV19, the J gene TRBJ1-2, with D perhaps matching TRBD1 (5 bases). Between the trimmed V and J ends, which lost 5 bases and 1 base, there was a span of 14 bases. Germline V gene data show CDR1 as LNHDA and CDR2 as SQIVND (reference sequence). This CDR3 is built from 15 residues.

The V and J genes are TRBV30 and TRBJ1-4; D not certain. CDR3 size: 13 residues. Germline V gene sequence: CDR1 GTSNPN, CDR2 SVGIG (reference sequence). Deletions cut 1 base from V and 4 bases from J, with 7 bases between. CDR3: CAWSEIFNEKLFF. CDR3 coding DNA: TGTGCCTGGAGTGAGATATTTAATGAAAAACTGTTTTTT.

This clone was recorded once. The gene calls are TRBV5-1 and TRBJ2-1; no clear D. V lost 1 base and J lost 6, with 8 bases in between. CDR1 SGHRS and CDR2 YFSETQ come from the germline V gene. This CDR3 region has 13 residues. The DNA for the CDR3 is TGCGCCAGCAGCTTGTCCCTAAGCAATGAGCAGTTCTTC. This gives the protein CASSLSLSNEQFF.

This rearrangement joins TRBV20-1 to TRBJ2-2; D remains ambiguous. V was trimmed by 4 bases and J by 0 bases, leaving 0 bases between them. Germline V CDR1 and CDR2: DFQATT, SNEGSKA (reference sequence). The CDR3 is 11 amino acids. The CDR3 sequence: CSATNTGELFF. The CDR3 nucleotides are TGCAGTGCTACGAACACCGGGGAGCTGTTTTTT.

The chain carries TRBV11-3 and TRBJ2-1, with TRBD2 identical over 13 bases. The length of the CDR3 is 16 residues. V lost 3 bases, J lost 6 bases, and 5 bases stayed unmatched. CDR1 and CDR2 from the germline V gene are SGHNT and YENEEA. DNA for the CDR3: TGTGCCAGCAGCTTCTCAACTAGCGGGAGGGGCAATGAGCAGTTCTTC. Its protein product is CASSFSTSGRGNEQFF.

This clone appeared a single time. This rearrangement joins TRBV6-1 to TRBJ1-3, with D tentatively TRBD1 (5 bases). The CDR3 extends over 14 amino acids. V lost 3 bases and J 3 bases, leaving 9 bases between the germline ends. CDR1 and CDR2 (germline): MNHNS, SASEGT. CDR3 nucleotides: TGTGCCAGCAGTGAGACAGCATTTGGAAACACCATATATTTT. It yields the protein CASSETAFGNTIYF.

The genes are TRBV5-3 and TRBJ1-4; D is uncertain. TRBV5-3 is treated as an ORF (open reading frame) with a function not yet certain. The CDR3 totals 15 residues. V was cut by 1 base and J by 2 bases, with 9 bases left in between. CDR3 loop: CARSLLWVTNEKLFF. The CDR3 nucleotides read TGTGCCAGAAGCTTGCTCTGGGTGACTAATGAAAAACTGTTTTTT.

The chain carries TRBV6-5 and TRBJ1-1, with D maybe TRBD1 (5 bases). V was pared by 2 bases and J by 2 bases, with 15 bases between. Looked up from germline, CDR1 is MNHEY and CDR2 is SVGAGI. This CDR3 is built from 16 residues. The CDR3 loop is CASSYRQGTGNTEAFF. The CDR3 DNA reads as TGTGCCAGCAGTTACCGCCAAGGGACGGGAAACACTGAAGCTTTCTTT.

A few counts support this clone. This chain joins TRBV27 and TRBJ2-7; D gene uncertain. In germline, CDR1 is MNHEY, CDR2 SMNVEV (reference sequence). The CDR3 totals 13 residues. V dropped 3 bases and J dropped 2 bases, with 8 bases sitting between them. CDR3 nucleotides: TGTGCCAGCAGTTTCGGCAGTACCTACGAGCAGTACTTC. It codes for CASSFGSTYEQYF.

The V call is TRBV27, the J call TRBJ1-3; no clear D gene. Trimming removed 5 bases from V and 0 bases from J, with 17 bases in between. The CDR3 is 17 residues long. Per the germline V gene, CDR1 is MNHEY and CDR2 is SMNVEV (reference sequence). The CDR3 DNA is TGTGCCAGCAGTGGACCGGGAAAAATTTCCTCTGGAAACACCATATATTTT. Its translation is CASSGPGKISSGNTIYF.

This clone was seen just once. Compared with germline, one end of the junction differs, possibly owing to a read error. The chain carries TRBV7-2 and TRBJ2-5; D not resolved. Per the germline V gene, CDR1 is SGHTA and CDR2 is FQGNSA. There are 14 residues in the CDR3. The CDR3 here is CASNLGLVTETQYF. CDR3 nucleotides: TGTGCCAGCAACTTAGGTCTGGTGACGGAGACCCAGTACTTC.

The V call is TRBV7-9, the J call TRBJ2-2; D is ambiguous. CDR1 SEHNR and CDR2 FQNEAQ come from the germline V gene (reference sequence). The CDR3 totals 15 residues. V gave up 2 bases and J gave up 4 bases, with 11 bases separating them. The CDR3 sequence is CASSLSSLGTGELFF. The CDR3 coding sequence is TGTGCCAGCAGCTTATCCTCCCTTGGCACCGGGGAGCTGTTTTTT.

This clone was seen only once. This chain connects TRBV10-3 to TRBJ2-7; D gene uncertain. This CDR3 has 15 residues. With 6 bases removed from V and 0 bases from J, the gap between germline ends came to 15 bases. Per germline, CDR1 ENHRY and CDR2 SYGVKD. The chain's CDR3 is CAIRPAAQSSYEQYF. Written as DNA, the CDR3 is TGTGCCATCAGGCCCGCCGCACAGAGCTCCTACGAGCAGTACTTC.

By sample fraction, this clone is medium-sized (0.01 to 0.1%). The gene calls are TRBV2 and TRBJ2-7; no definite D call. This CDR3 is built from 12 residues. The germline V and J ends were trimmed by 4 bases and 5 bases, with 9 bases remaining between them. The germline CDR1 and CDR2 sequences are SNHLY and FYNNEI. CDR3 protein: CASSARSDEQYF. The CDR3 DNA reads TGTGCCAGCAGTGCTCGATCGGACGAGCAGTACTTC.

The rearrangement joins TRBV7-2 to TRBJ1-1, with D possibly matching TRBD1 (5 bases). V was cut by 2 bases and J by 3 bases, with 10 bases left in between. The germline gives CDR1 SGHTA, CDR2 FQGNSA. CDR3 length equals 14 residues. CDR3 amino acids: CASSLMPGDTEAFF. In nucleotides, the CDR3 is TGTGCCAGCAGCTTAATGCCGGGGGACACTGAAGCTTTCTTT.

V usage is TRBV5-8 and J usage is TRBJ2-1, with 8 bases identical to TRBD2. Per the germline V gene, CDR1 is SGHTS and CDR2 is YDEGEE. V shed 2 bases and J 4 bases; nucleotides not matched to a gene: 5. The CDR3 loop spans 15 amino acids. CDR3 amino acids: CASSFVAGLYNEQFF. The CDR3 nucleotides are TGTGCCAGCAGCTTTGTAGCGGGACTTTACAATGAGCAGTTCTTC.